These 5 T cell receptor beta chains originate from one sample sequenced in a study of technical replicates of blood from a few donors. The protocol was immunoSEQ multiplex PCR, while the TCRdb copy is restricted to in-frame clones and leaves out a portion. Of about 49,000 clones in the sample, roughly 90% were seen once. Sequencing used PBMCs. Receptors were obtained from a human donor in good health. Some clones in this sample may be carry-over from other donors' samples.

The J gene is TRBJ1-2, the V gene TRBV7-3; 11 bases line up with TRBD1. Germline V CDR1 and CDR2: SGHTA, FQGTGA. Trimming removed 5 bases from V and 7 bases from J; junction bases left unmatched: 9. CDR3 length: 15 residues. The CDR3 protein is CASSIAGQGVGGYTF. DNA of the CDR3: TGTGCCAGCAGCATAGCGGGACAGGGGGTCGGTGGCTACACCTTC.

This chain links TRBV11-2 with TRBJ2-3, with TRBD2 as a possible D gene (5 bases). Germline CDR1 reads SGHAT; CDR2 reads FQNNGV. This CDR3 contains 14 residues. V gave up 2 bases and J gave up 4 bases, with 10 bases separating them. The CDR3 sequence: CASSLPGKPDTQYF. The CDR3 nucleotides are TGTGCCAGCAGCTTACCGGGGAAGCCAGATACGCAGTATTTT.

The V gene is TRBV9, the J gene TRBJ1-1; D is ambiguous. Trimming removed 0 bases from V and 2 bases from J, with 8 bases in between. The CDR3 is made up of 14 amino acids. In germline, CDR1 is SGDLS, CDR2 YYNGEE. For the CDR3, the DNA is TGTGCCAGCAGCGTAGTCCCCCCTAACACTGAAGCTTTCTTT. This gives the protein CASSVVPPNTEAFF.

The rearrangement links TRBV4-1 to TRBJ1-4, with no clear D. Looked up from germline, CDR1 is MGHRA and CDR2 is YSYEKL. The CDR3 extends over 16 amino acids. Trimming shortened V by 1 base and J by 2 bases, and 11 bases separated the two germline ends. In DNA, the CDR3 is TGCGCCAGCAGCCAAGGGTTCGTCCAGACTAATGAAAAACTGTTTTTT. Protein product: CASSQGFVQTNEKLFF.

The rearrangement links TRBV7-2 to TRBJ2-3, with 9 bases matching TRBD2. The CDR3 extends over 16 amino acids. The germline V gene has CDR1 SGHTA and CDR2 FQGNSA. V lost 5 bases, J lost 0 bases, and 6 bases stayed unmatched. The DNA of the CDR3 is TGTGCCAGCAGCGATCGCCTAGCGGGGAGCACAGATACGCAGTATTTT. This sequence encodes CASSDRLAGSTDTQYF.